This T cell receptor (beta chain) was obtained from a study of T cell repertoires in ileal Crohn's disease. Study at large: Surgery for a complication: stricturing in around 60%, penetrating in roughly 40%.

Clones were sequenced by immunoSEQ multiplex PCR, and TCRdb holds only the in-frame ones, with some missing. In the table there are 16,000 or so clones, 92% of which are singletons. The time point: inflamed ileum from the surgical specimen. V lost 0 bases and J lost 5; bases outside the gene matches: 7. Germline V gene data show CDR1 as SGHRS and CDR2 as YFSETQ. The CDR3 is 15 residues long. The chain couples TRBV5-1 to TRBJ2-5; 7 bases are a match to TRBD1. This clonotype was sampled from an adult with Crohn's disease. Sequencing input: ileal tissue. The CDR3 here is CASSLGGGPGETQYF. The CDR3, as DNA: TGCGCCAGCAGCTTGGGAGGGGGCCCGGGGGAGACCCAGTACTTC.